This T cell receptor beta chain was found in a study of blood T cells in healthy people across ages (dated by TCRdb to 2015 to 2017). Regarding the complete study: Template switching captured roughly one uniquely barcoded TCR beta cDNA molecule per two T cells in model experiments. To avoid experimental bias, donors of different ages were spread randomly across the sequencing lanes. Using the same blood draw, the study looked at two additional independent replicas of 1 million unique cDNA reads for two donors, one aged 18 to 29 and the other aged 80 or older. Using deep sequencing normalized with unique cDNA molecular identifiers, the study measured how TCR beta repertoire diversity changes with age. Four age groups were formed from the donors: young (average approximately 15 years), middle-aged (roughly 38), aged (roughly 56) and long-lived (82). Here is what the overall study found, with its caveats: Estimates of total diversity based on one million sequenced T cells were regarded as lower bounds and as underestimates. A strong correlation was found between observed TCR beta diversity and the percentage of naive T cells measured by flow cytometry. Because the CMV infection status of the donors was unknown, age-related changes in expanded clonotypes may potentially have been confounded. Compared with the aged group, the long-lived group had more naive CD4+ T cells, fewer expanded clones and increased TCR diversity, suggesting age selection. Observed TCR beta diversity per million T cells fell roughly linearly with age, and a significant reduction was already apparent by age about 38. Because profiling used bulk unsorted PBMCs, naive and antigen-experienced compartments could not be compared conclusively.

Donors were under 40 systemically healthy Caucasian individuals from Russia aged roughly 6 to 100 years. Approximately 10 milliliters of peripheral blood were collected from each donor into EDTA-treated Vacutainer tubes. PBMCs were isolated by Ficoll-Paque density-gradient centrifugation, with at least 6.5 million obtained per sample. Total RNA was extracted from PBMCs with Trizol reagent, with at least 6 micrograms obtained per sample. For every donor, an aliquot of PBMCs went through flow cytometry to measure the percentages of naive CD45RAhigh/CD27high T cells. To note about this clonotype: Its antigen target is currently unknown. No clone much larger than this one lies a single base away; base qualities are absent.

The CDR3 goes from the cysteine to the phenylalanine over 16 residues. Only the CDR3 DNA is retained, 48 bases long and in frame from the first base. CDR1 is given as DFQATT and CDR2 as SNEGSKA, both from the germline V gene (reference sequence). A distance of 28 bases separates the germline ends of V and J, which lose 6 bases and 8 bases respectively. The library was generated by 5' RACE. Instrument on record: Illumina HiSeq 2500. A second PCR of about 6 to 11 cycles was run with a J-beta primer mix and a sample-barcoded 5' primer. A unique molecular identifier was introduced onto each TCR beta cDNA molecule by a template-switch 5' adaptor carrying 12 random nucleotides. Each sample yielded at least 2.5 million CDR3-containing paired-end reads. First-strand cDNA synthesis was performed from all RNA using the Mint cDNA synthesis kit, with priming by a TRBC-specific oligonucleotide. Following uracil-DNA glycosylase treatment, a first 18-cycle PCR with universal primers M1SS and BC2_uni_R was performed on all cDNA. Under the source paper's analysis protocol: Normalization of each sample was performed by random selection of 1 million high-quality reads, each carrying a distinct molecular identifier. Reads with shared molecular identifiers were discarded instead of being binned into consensus sequences. MiTCR, with a Q25 quality threshold and the strictest error-elimination algorithm, was used for CDR3 identification, clonotype clustering and error correction. A nonparametric unseen species model using Euler transformation provided a lower-bound estimate of total TCR beta diversity. The public reads were reanalyzed by TCRdb: fastp trimming at Q25, MiXCR alignment, in-frame beta chains only. CDR3 protein duplicates are merged, each entry listing the most common genes and DNA. The V and J calls, along with clone size, are taken from TCRdb and not from the paper's own processing. The sample records fewer than 900,000 distinct CDR3 sequences, about 37% of which are singletons. Together, the top ten hold over 10% of the sample.

The sample comprised blood. This clonotype was sampled from a man younger than 35 in good health. The chain is made from TRBV20-1 and TRBJ1-2, with the D gene uncertain. The CDR3 reads as follows: CSAPTPITTFPKGYTF. The DNA sequence follows: TGCAGTGCCCCCACGCCGATCACAACCTTCCCCAAAGGCTACACCTTC.